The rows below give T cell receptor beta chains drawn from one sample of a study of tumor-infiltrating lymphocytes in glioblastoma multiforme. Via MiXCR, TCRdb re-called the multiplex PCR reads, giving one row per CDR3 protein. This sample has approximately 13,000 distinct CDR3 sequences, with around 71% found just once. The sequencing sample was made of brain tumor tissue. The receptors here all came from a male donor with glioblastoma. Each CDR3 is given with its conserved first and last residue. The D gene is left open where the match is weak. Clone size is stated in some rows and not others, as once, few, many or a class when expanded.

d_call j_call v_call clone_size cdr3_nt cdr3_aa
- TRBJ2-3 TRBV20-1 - TGCAGTGCCATTCGGGGGAAAGATACGCAGTATTTT CSAIRGKDTQYF
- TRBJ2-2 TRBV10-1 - TGTGCCAGCAGCCCAGAGAACACCGGGGGGCTGTTTTTT CASSPENTGGLFF
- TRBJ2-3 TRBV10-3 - TGTGCCATCAGTCAACCCCCGACTCTGTATTTT CAISQPPTLYF
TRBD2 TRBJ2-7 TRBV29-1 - TGCAGCGTTGCGAAAGGACGGGGGGCCTACGAGCAGTACTTC CSVAKGRGAYEQYF
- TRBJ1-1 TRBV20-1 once TGCAATGCTCTTTGGGACGGGGGGGCTGAAGCTTTCTTT CNALWDGGAEAFF
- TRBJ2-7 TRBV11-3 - TGTGCCAGCAGCTTAGTAGCGTCCACCTACGAGCAGTACTTC CASSLVASTYEQYF
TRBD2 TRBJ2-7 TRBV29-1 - TGCAGCGTTGACCTAGCGGCCGAGCAGTACTTC CSVDLAAEQYF
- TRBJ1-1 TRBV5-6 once TGTGCCAGCAGCTTGCGGTTGAACACTGAAGCTTTCTTT CASSLRLNTEAFF
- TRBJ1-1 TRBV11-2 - TGTGCCAGCAGCTTAGCCGGGCAGAACACTGAAGCTTTCTTT CASSLAGQNTEAFF
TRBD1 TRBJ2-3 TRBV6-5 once TGTACCAGCAGTTACTCGAGGACAGGGGGTGCAGATACGCAGTATTTT CTSSYSRTGGADTQYF
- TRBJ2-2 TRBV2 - TGTGCCAGCAGTAAAGCGGATGCAGGGGAGCTGTTTTTT CASSKADAGELFF
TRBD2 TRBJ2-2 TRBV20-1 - TGCAGTGTACTAGCGAACTGCGGGGAGCTGTTTTTT CSVLANCGELFF
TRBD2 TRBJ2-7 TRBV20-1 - TGCAGTGCTAGAGGGCTAGCGGGAGGGTTGTACGAGCAGTACTTC CSARGLAGGLYEQYF
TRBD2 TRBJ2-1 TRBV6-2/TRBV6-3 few TGTACCAGCAGTTACTCCGCGGGAGAGAACGAGCAGTTCTTC CTSSYSAGENEQFF
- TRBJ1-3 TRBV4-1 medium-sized TGCGCCAGCAGCCAAGTTCTGGGGAACGGAAACACCATATATTTT CASSQVLGNGNTIYF
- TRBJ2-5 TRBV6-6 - TGTGCCAGCAACAGGAACCAAGAGACCCAGTACTTC CASNRNQETQYF
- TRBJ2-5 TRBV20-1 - TGCAGCGGACAGCACCAAGAGACCCAGTACTTC CSGQHQETQYF
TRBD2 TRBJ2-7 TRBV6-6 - TGTGCCAGCAGTTACCGCCAACTAGCGGGAGGGTACGAGCAGTACTTC CASSYRQLAGGYEQYF